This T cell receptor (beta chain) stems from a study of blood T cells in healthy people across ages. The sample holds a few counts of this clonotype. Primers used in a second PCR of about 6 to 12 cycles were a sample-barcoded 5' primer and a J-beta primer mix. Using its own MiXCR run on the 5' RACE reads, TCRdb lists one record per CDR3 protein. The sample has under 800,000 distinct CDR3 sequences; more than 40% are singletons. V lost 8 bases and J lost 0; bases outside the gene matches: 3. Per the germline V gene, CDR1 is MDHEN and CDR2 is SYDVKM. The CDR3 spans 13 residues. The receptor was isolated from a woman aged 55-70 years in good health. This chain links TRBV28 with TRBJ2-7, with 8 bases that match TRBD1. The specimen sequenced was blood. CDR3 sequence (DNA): TGTGCCAGCCAGGGGGCCGTCTCCTACGAGCAGTACTTC. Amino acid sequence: CASQGAVSYEQYF.